These T cell receptor delta chains were read from a single sample in a study of gamma-delta chains in newborns, infants, children. TCRdb re-called the reads through CATT. The sample includes roughly 2,600 delta-chain clones, more than 1% of them seen just once. The source material was blood. All receptors derive from a child who was a newborn, infant or young child, either healthy, febrile or measles-vaccinated (not recorded which). Both conserved end residues are part of each CDR3. A D gene is named only where the DNA matches it firmly. Clone size appears in some rows only: once, few, many, or a class for an expanded clone.

few TRDJ3 TRDV2 TRDD3 TGTGCCTGTGACACCGTGGATACGCGGGACACCCGACAGATGTTTTTC CACDTVDTRDTRQMFF
- TRDJ3 TRDV2 TRDD3 TGTGCCTGTGACACCGTACTGGGGGATACGAGCTCCTGGGACACCCGACGGATGTTTTTC CACDTVLGDTSSWDTRRMFF
large TRDJ3 TRDV2 TRDD3 TGTGCCTGTGACACCGTTGAGGGATACTTAAGCTCCTGGGACACCCGACGGATGTTTTTC CACDTVEGYLSSWDTRRMFF
- TRDJ1 TRDV1 TRDD2 TGTGCTCTTGGGGAACTATTTCCCGGCCTTCCTAAGAGGCTAGGGGCGTACACCGATAAACTCATCTTT CALGELFPGLPKRLGAYTDKLIF
large TRDJ3 TRDV2 TRDD3 TGTGCCTGTGACACCGTTGCTGGGGGATACGGGAAATGGGACACCCGACAGATGTTTTTC CACDTVAGGYGKWDTRQMFF
- TRDJ3 TRDV2 - TGTGCCTGTGGCACGGTGGGGGTTAAATCCTGGGACACCCGACAAATGTTTTTC CACGTVGVKSWDTRQMFF
large TRDJ3 TRDV2 TRDD3 TGTGCCTGTGACACCGTACTGGGGGATACCTGGGACACCCGACAGATGTTTTTC CACDTVLGDTWDTRQMFF
few TRDJ3 TRDV2 - TGTGCCTGTGACACTGGGGGCTTCAGCTCCTGGGACGCCCGACAGATGTTTTTC CACDTGGFSSWDARQMFF
- TRDJ2 TRDV2 TRDD3 TGTGCCTGTGATCACACTGGGGGCCACGCTTTGACAGCACAACTCTTCTTT CACDHTGGHALTAQLFF
large TRDJ1 TRDV2 TRDD3 TGTGCCTGTGACACCGTTACTGGGGGATACGCCCTAGAAAATAAACTCATCTTT CACDTVTGGYALENKLIF
few TRDJ2 TRDV2 TRDD3 TGTGCCTGTGACGCACTACTGGGGGATACTTTGACAGCACAACTCTTCTTT CACDALLGDTLTAQLFF
- TRDJ1 TRDV2 - TGTGCCTGTGGAGATTCCCACACCGATAAACTCATCTTT CACGDSHTDKLIF
few TRDJ1 TRDV2 TRDD3 TGTGCCTGTGACATACTGGGGGATACAAACACCGATAAACTCATCTTT CACDILGDTNTDKLIF
- TRDJ3 TRDV2 TRDD3 TGTGCCTGTGACACATTACTGGGGGATCTCTGGGACACCCGACAGATGTTTTTC CACDTLLGDLWDTRQMFF
- TRDJ3 TRDV2 TRDD3 TGTGCCTGTGACACCGAGGTAAGACTGGGGGATAAACAGGACACCCGACAGATGTTTTTC CACDTEVRLGDKQDTRQMFF
few TRDJ1 TRDV1 - TGTGCTCTTGGGGAAAGGCTGGGGCCCCTAAGGGCCGATAAACTCATCTTT CALGERLGPLRADKLIF